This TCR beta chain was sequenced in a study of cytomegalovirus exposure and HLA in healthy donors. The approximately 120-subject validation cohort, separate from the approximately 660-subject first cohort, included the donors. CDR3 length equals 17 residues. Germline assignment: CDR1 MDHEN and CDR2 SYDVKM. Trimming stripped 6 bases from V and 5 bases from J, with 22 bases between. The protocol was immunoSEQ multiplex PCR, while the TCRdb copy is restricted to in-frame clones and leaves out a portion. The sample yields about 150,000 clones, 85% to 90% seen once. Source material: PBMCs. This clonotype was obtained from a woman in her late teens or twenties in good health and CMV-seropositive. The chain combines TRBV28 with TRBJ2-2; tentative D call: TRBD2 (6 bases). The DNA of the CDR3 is TGTGCCAGCAGCCGCTTTATGGGGGAGGTGAGGACCGGGGAGCTGTTTTTT. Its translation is CASSRFMGEVRTGELFF.